The next 2 T cell receptor beta chains were all read from a single sample in a study of T-cell memory formation after mild COVID-19. TCRdb processed the 5' RACE reads anew with MiXCR; each CDR3 protein has one entry. The repertoire holds 110,000 or so distinct CDR3 sequences, with 22% as singletons. Sequencing was carried out using PBMCs or a T cell subset sorted from them (not recorded which). The receptors here all came from a man aged 18 to 29 who had mild COVID-19 (a few samples of this study predate the infection). Cell type and time point are not known.

The sample holds a few counts of this clonotype. The chain uses TRBV4-1 and TRBJ2-1, with 8 bases fitting TRBD2. V shed 1 base, J shed 0 bases, and the junction held 8 bases outside the gene matches. The CDR3 loop spans 18 amino acids. Germline V CDR1 and CDR2: MGHRA, YSYEKL. CDR3 in amino acids: CASSQVGTSGASYNEQFF. DNA for the CDR3: TGCGCCAGCAGCCAAGTAGGAACTAGCGGCGCCTCCTACAATGAGCAGTTCTTC.

This clonotype was counted a few times. The genes are TRBV11-2 and TRBJ2-7; no firm D call. The germline V and J ends were trimmed by 2 bases and 3 bases, with 2 bases remaining between them. The CDR3 runs to 11 residues. CDR1 and CDR2 (germline): SGHAT, FQNNGV. The CDR3 protein is CASSLIYEQYF. The CDR3 DNA is TGTGCCAGCAGCTTAATCTACGAGCAGTACTTC.